These 22 T cell receptor beta chains share one sample of origin, sequenced in a study of response to subunit inactivated influenza vaccine. One entry per CDR3 protein results from TCRdb running MiXCR on the RT-PCR reads. Of 700,000 to 800,000 distinct CDR3 sequences listed, approximately 18% were seen once; the top ten hold roughly 11%. The sample in question was PBMCs from blood, obtained roughly 5 days after vaccination. The source of these receptors is a man between 50 and 59 years old who received an inactivated influenza vaccine.

The chain has TRBV24-1 and TRBJ2-7; possible D gene TRBD1, 5 bases. Trimming cost V 7 bases and J 0 bases, with 12 bases left between them. CDR1 and CDR2 from the germline V gene are KGHDR and SFDVKD. This CDR3 has 14 residues. The CDR3 loop reads CATSTTGGSYEQYF. The CDR3 DNA follows: TGTGCCACCAGCACAACAGGTGGCTCCTACGAGCAGTACTTC.

The chain joins TRBV5-5 to TRBJ2-1; TRBD2 agrees at 7 bases. Per germline, CDR1 SGHKS and CDR2 YYEKEE (reference sequence). J gave up 8 bases and V 4 bases, and 12 bases lay outside the gene matches. The length of the CDR3 is 15 residues. The CDR3 loop is CASSADWGGVYEQFF. CDR3 nucleotides: TGTGCCAGCAGCGCAGACTGGGGGGGAGTGTATGAGCAGTTCTTC.

Here the CDR3 DNA reads TGCAGTGCTAGACAGAGATACAATGAGCAGTTCTTC. It is translated as CSARQRYNEQFF. The rearrangement uses TRBV20-1 and TRBJ2-1; D not certain. Germline V gene sequence: CDR1 DFQATT, CDR2 SNEGSKA (reference sequence). The germline V and J ends were trimmed by 2 bases and 4 bases, with 6 bases remaining between them. CDR3 length: 12 amino acids.

The chain joins TRBV7-9 to TRBJ2-7; D may be TRBD1 (5 bases). Between the trimmed V and J ends, which lost 5 bases and 2 bases, there was a span of 13 bases. There are 14 residues in the CDR3. The germline V gene has CDR1 SEHNR and CDR2 FQNEAQ (reference sequence). The DNA for the CDR3 is TGTGCCAGCAGCGGGGCGGAAAGGACCTACGAGCAGTACTTC. It yields the protein CASSGAERTYEQYF.

V is TRBV13 and J is TRBJ2-7; the D gene is possibly TRBD1 (5 bases). The CDR3 covers 13 residues. Trimming stripped 2 bases from V and 6 bases from J, with 11 bases between. Germline V lookup: CDR1 PRHDT, CDR2 FYEKMQ (reference sequence). The CDR3, as DNA: TGTGCCAGCAGCTTAAACAGGAATTCCGAGCAGTACTTC. This gives the protein CASSLNRNSEQYF.

The CDR3 here is CASSLLAGGKEQYF. CDR3 nucleotides: TGTGCCAGCAGTTTGCTAGCGGGGGGGAAAGAGCAGTACTTC. V and J are TRBV12-3 or TRBV12-4 and TRBJ2-7, with 12 bases that match TRBD2. The CDR3 spans 14 residues. Germline trimming cut 3 bases from V and 7 bases from J; bases unmatched to any gene: 4.

The rearrangement links TRBV12-3 or TRBV12-4 to TRBJ2-7; a possible D gene is TRBD2 (6 bases). V was pared by 9 bases and J by 3 bases, with 18 bases between. The CDR3 totals 14 residues. CDR3 sequence (DNA): TGTGCCAGTAAACCCAGCGGGTCCGACTACGAGCAGTACTTC. This gives the protein CASKPSGSDYEQYF.

The table lists this clonotype with many counts. The gene calls are TRBV20-1 and TRBJ1-1, with 7 bases aligning to TRBD1. Germline V gene sequence: CDR1 DFQATT, CDR2 SNEGSKA (reference sequence). V was pared by 2 bases and J by 0 bases, with 3 bases of the junction left unmatched. The CDR3 contains 14 residues. CDR3 DNA sequence: TGCAGTGCTAGAAGGGGGCAGTTGAACACTGAAGCTTTCTTT. Protein product: CSARRGQLNTEAFF.

This clonotype was observed a handful of times. V is TRBV29-1 and J is TRBJ2-1; unclear D gene. The length of the CDR3 is 11 residues. CDR1 SQVTM and CDR2 ANQGSEA come from the germline V gene. V was shortened by 4 bases and J by 7 bases, with 8 bases between the two germline ends. CDR3 DNA sequence: TGCAGCGTTGGGATGGGTAATGAGCAGTTCTTC. Its translation: CSVGMGNEQFF.

This sequence joins TRBV18 and TRBJ2-3; D is ambiguous. This CDR3 region has 15 residues. In germline, CDR1 is KGHSH, CDR2 LQKENI. Trimming pared 0 bases from V and 2 bases from J, leaving 9 bases between. The DNA of the CDR3 is TGTGCCAGCTCACCACCGGCCGAACCCACAGATACGCAGTATTTT. Translation gives CASSPPAEPTDTQYF.

This clonotype was picked up many times. This chain connects TRBV29-1 to TRBJ2-3; a possible D gene is TRBD2 (5 bases). Trimming removed 7 bases from V and 6 bases from J, with 23 bases in between. CDR1 is SQVTM and CDR2 is ANQGSEA in the germline V gene. The CDR3 spans 15 residues. CDR3 nucleotides: TGCAGCGCCAGGACCGGCCTAGACTATTATGATACGCAGTATTTT. It translates to CSARTGLDYYDTQYF.

There are many counts of this clonotype. The J gene is TRBJ2-1, the V gene TRBV5-1, with 14 nucleotides matching TRBD2. CDR1 is SGHRS and CDR2 is YFSETQ in the germline V gene. CDR3 size: 15 residues. V was clipped by 4 bases and J by 6 bases; unmatched bases: 3. CDR3 nucleotide sequence: TGCGCCAGCAGCCAGACTAGCGGGGGGGCCAATGAGCAGTTCTTC. Residues: CASSQTSGGANEQFF. The complete variable domain, with remaining parts taken from reference TRBV5-1 and TRBJ2-1, reads KAGVTQTPRYLIKTRGQQVTLSCSPISGHRSVSWYQQTPGQGLQFLFEYFSETQRNKGNFPGRFSGRQFSNSRSEMNVSTLELGDSALYLCASSQTSGGANEQFFGPGTRLTVL.

This clonotype has only a few counts. At one boundary the junction diverges from the germline segment, which might be a read error. The V and J genes are TRBV5-1 and TRBJ2-7, with TRBD1 identical over 9 bases. CDR1 is SGHRS, CDR2 YFSETQ, per germline. The CDR3 totals 14 residues. The CDR3 reads CASSSGQGSNEQYF. CDR3 bases: TGCGCCAGCAGCTCGGGACAGGGCTCCAACGAGCAGTACTTC.

Here the CDR3 reads CASSPYSGLSLAYEQYF. In nucleotides, the CDR3 is TGTGCCAGCAGTCCCTATTCCGGGTTATCACTAGCCTACGAGCAGTACTTC. This chain uses TRBV28 with TRBJ2-7; a weak D match, TRBD2 (5 bases). Germline CDR1 and CDR2: MDHEN and SYDVKM. This CDR3 has 17 amino acids. V lost 5 bases and J 2 bases, leaving 22 bases between the germline ends.

The chain employs TRBV9 and TRBJ2-1; TRBD2 is a possible D gene (5 bases). The CDR3 contains 12 residues. Germline V gives CDR1 SGDLS, CDR2 YYNGEE. Trimming took 0 bases from V and 10 from J, leaving 8 bases between them. CDR3 sequence: CASSVVAWEQFF. The CDR3 nucleotides are TGTGCCAGCAGCGTAGTAGCGTGGGAGCAGTTCTTC.

The chain is built from TRBV7-8 and TRBJ2-3, with 10 bases fitting TRBD2. The CDR3 contains 16 residues. Trimming cost V 2 bases and J 7 bases; bases outside gene matches: 9. Germline V gene lookup returns CDR1 SGHVS and CDR2 FQNEAQ. The CDR3 spells CASSLRASGSIHTQYF. For the CDR3, the DNA is TGTGCCAGCAGCTTAAGGGCTAGCGGGAGTATACATACGCAGTATTTT.

V usage is TRBV20-1 and J usage is TRBJ2-1; TRBD1 might be the D (6 bases). CDR1 and CDR2 from the germline V gene are DFQATT and SNEGSKA (reference sequence). The CDR3 totals 12 residues. Trimming took 8 bases from V and 8 from J, leaving 16 bases between them. CDR3 DNA: TGCAGTCTCCACAGGGTTAAACATGAGCAGTTCTTC. Translated: CSLHRVKHEQFF.

The rearrangement uses TRBV4-1 and TRBJ2-6, with TRBD1 identical over 9 bases. Trimming took 1 base from V and 2 from J; bases not matched to a gene: 6. Germline CDR1 reads MGHRA; CDR2 reads YSYEKL. This CDR3 has 18 residues. CDR3 protein: CASSQARDRVAGANVLTF. DNA for the CDR3: TGCGCCAGCAGCCAAGCCCGGGACAGGGTAGCTGGGGCCAACGTCCTGACTTTC.

The chain recombines TRBV27 with TRBJ2-1; the D gene is possibly TRBD1 (5 bases). This CDR3 spans 15 amino acids. Germline CDR1 MNHEY, CDR2 SMNVEV (reference sequence). Deletions cut 2 bases from V and 3 bases from J, with 11 bases between. The CDR3 DNA is TGTGCCAGCAGTTTAGGGGCGTGGGGCTACAATGAGCAGTTCTTC. Translation gives CASSLGAWGYNEQFF.

The chain uses TRBV5-1 and TRBJ1-2; TRBD1 matches 8 bases. Germline-derived CDR1 and CDR2 are SGHRS and YFSETQ. V dropped 0 bases and J dropped 3; count of bases not matched to a gene: 7. The CDR3 totals 16 residues. This CDR3 reads CASSLGQGSNYYGYTF. CDR3 nucleotides: TGCGCCAGCAGCTTGGGACAGGGGTCCAATTACTATGGCTACACCTTC.

This clonotype has more than one count but fewer than ten. The chain couples TRBV7-2 to TRBJ2-3; 8 bases fit TRBD2. Germline CDR1 is SGHTA and CDR2 is FQGNSA. The V and J ends lost 1 base and 7 bases, in that order; junction bases with no gene match: 7. The CDR3 is 15 amino acids. As DNA, the CDR3 is TGTGCCAGCAGCTTAGGTCCGGGGGGGCCGAATACGCAGTATTTT. Amino acid sequence: CASSLGPGGPNTQYF.

This clonotype was observed many times. The chain uses TRBV5-1 and TRBJ1-5; D not resolved. Trimming shortened V by 4 bases and J by 3 bases, and 14 bases separated the two germline ends. This CDR3 has 15 amino acids. Looked up from germline, CDR1 is SGHRS and CDR2 is YFSETQ. CDR3 sequence reads: CASSPSGVLNQPQHF. Here the CDR3 DNA reads TGCGCCAGCAGCCCTTCCGGGGTCCTCAATCAGCCCCAGCATTTT.